These 9 T cell receptor beta chains originate from one sample sequenced in a study of shared clonotypes between healthy human individuals. Sequencing used immunoSEQ multiplex PCR; TCRdb keeps in-frame clones, though not all of them. The sample shows approximately 2,300,000 clones, just under 95% of them seen only once. Material for sequencing was naive CD4+ T cells from PBMCs. The subset denotes: CD45RA+ positively selected. These receptors all stem from a man between 18 and 35 years old in good health. Some clones in this sample may be carry-over from other donors' samples.

V gene TRBV5-8 combines with J gene TRBJ1-2; D is ambiguous. Trimming pared 4 bases from V and 1 base from J, leaving 8 bases between. The length of the CDR3 is 13 residues. Germline CDR1 is SGHTS and CDR2 is YDEGEE. DNA for the CDR3: TGTGCCAGCAGCAGGCGACATAACTATGGCTACACCTTC. Protein sequence: CASSRRHNYGYTF.

On this clone itself: The same CDR3 arises from other DNA sequences in this sample as well. The V call is TRBV11-2, the J call TRBJ2-1; D is undetermined. There are 13 residues in the CDR3. The V end was cut by 1 base, the J end by 4 bases, with 5 bases between. Germline V gene lookup returns CDR1 SGHAT and CDR2 FQNNGV. This chain's CDR3 is CASSLGLYNEQFF. CDR3 DNA: TGTGCCAGCAGCTTAGGGCTTTACAATGAGCAGTTCTTC.

This sequence joins TRBV7-2 and TRBJ2-2; D uncertain. This CDR3 is 19 amino acids long. With 5 bases removed from V and 1 base from J, the gap between germline ends came to 23 bases. CDR1 is SGHTA, CDR2 FQGNSA, per germline. Here the CDR3 reads CASSPRYQNRRLNTGELFF. In DNA, the CDR3 is TGTGCCAGCAGCCCCCGATACCAGAATAGAAGACTGAACACCGGGGAGCTGTTTTTT.

This clone was seen just once. Additional DNA sequences in this sample encode the identical CDR3. J is TRBJ1-1 and V is TRBV27; D is unresolved. Germline CDR1 is MNHEY and CDR2 is SMNVEV (reference sequence). This CDR3 is 13 amino acids long. Trimming pared 0 bases from V and 5 bases from J, leaving 7 bases between. For the CDR3, the DNA is TGTGCCAGCAGTTTATCCCGAGGAACTGAAGCTTTCTTT. Its protein is CASSLSRGTEAFF.

A remark on this clone: Within the sample, other DNA sequences also encode this same CDR3. The gene calls are TRBV5-4 and TRBJ1-5; D unresolved. The CDR3 totals 13 residues. From germline, CDR1 is SGHNT and CDR2 YYREEE (reference sequence). The germline V and J ends were trimmed by 0 bases and 7 bases, with 8 bases remaining between them. CDR3 residues: CASSLGGSQPQHF. CDR3 coding DNA: TGTGCCAGCAGCTTGGGAGGGAGCCAGCCCCAGCATTTT.

V and J are TRBV28 and TRBJ1-4; no firm D call. Per germline, CDR1 MDHEN and CDR2 SYDVKM. The CDR3 covers 15 residues. The V gene lost 6 bases and the J gene lost 0 bases, with 11 bases spanning the gap. CDR3 sequence (DNA): TGTGCCAGCAGCACAATTTTTGCAACTAATGAAAAACTGTTTTTT. This codes for CASSTIFATNEKLFF.

J is TRBJ2-4 and V is TRBV6-6; D might be TRBD1 (8 bases). V was pared by 5 bases and J by 9 bases, with 17 bases between. Germline V gene sequence: CDR1 MNHNY, CDR2 SVGAGI (reference sequence). The CDR3 totals 14 residues. This CDR3 reads CASSHGTGGSIQYF. CDR3 bases: TGTGCCAGCAGTCACGGGACAGGCGGGAGCATTCAGTACTTC.

As DNA, the CDR3 is TGCGCCAGCAGCTTGGGGGTAGCCTACGAGCAGTACTTC. Encoded protein: CASSLGVAYEQYF. The chain recombines TRBV5-1 with TRBJ2-7; D gene ambiguous. The V end was cut by 0 bases, the J end by 2 bases, with 6 bases between. The CDR3 has 13 residues. Germline V gives CDR1 SGHRS, CDR2 YFSETQ. Full variable domain (remainder filled in from reference TRBV5-1 and TRBJ2-7): KAGVTQTPRYLIKTRGQQVTLSCSPISGHRSVSWYQQTPGQGLQFLFEYFSETQRNKGNFPGRFSGRQFSNSRSEMNVSTLELGDSALYLCASSLGVAYEQYFGPGTRLTVT.

The rearrangement links TRBV5-1 to TRBJ1-1, with D uncertain. Germline V gene data show CDR1 as SGHRS and CDR2 as YFSETQ. Between the trimmed V and J ends, which lost 0 bases and 0 bases, there was a span of 21 bases. The CDR3 loop spans 19 amino acids. In DNA form, the CDR3 reads TGCGCCAGCAGCTTGGGAATCGGAGTCTCGGGGTACATGAACACTGAAGCTTTCTTT. Protein sequence: CASSLGIGVSGYMNTEAFF.